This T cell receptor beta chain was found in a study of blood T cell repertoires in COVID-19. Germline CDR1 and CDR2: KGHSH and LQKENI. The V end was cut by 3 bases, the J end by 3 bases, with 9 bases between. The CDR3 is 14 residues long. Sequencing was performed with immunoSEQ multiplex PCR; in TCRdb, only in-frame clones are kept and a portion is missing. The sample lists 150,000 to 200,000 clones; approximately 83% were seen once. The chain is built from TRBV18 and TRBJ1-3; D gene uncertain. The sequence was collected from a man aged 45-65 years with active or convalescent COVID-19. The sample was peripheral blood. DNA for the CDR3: TGTGCCAGCTCACCCTCAACAGATGGAAACACCATATATTTT. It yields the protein CASSPSTDGNTIYF.